This T cell receptor (beta chain) is from a study of blood T cell repertoires in COVID-19. Study background: COVID-19 samples, acute and convalescent, were from the United States, Italy and Spain. Sources were T cells, B-cell-depleted T cells, or PBMCs; the material itself was cDNA or gDNA.

Enrolment of Seattle patients took place during active infection, and they were followed longitudinally. This CDR3 has 12 amino acids. CDR1 is SGDLS, CDR2 YYNGEE, per germline. Trimming removed 4 bases at V and 14 bases at J, with 13 bases between. As originally analysed: Nucleated cell counts were estimated from reference gene primer amplification. TCRdb's table, derived via immunoSEQ multiplex PCR, lists solely in-frame clones and lacks some. V, J and clone size are taken as reported in that table, and D and trimming were inferred from the DNA itself. This sample has approximately 290,000 clones, with approximately 93% found just once.

Material for sequencing was peripheral blood. The chain is built from TRBV9 and TRBJ1-6; D is ambiguous. This TCR was sampled from a woman aged 25 to 45 with COVID-19, enrolled during active disease. CDR3 sequence (DNA): TGTGCCAGCAGCTCAGAGGGTGGAGCCCTCCACTTT. This translates into CASSSEGGALHF.